This TCR beta chain was captured in a study of T cell responses to AZD1222 COVID-19 vaccine. About this clone itself: Antigen unknown.

Broader study findings: Two doses of AZD1222 preceded a rise in Spike-specific TCR breadth and depth. Donors were mostly white British, more females; clonal diversity possibly underestimated.

CDR3 size: 17 residues. Germline-derived CDR1 and CDR2 are SNHLY and FYNNEI. Trimming pared 5 bases from V and 0 bases from J, leaving 19 bases between. Sequencing was performed with immunoSEQ multiplex PCR; in TCRdb, only in-frame clones are kept and a portion is missing. The repertoire holds over 150,000 clones, with around 90% as singletons. This chain uses TRBV2 with TRBJ1-2; D call uncertain. The clonotype was recovered from an adult in good health. The source material was peripheral blood, sampled on day 0 of AZD1222 vaccination. The CDR3 DNA reads TGTGCCAGCAGTCCCACTTTCCGGGGTATAGCTAACTATGGCTACACCTTC. Translated, it gives CASSPTFRGIANYGYTF.